These 30 T cell receptor beta chains originate from one sample sequenced in a study of shared clonotypes between healthy human individuals. Assay: immunoSEQ multiplex PCR; the TCRdb copy retains only in-frame clones and omits some. In the table there are a few million clones, approximately 95% of which are singletons. Sequenced material: naive CD4+ T cells from PBMCs. This sample's subset: CD45RA+ positively selected. These receptors were collected from a man between 18 and 35 years old in good health. Some clones in this sample may be carry-over from other donors' samples.

V gene TRBV9 combines with J gene TRBJ2-2; 14 positions match TRBD2. Germline V gives CDR1 SGDLS, CDR2 YYNGEE. CDR3 length: 17 residues. V shed 4 bases and J 6 bases; nucleotides not matched to a gene: 8. The CDR3 reads CASSPTSGRASAGELFF. DNA for the CDR3: TGTGCCAGCAGCCCGACTAGCGGGAGGGCCAGCGCCGGGGAGCTGTTTTTT.

J is TRBJ1-2 and V is TRBV15, with D unclear. The CDR3 has 14 residues. Germline CDR1 LNHNV, CDR2 YYDKDF (reference sequence). The V end was cut by 5 bases, the J end by 2 bases, with 12 bases between. CDR3 loop: CATSFLGRNYGYTF. The DNA of the CDR3 is TGTGCCACCAGCTTTTTAGGACGGAACTATGGCTACACCTTC.

The rearrangement links TRBV15 to TRBJ2-7; TRBD1 agrees at 7 bases. V was pared by 3 bases and J by 3 bases, with 8 bases of the junction left unmatched. This CDR3 contains 15 residues. CDR1 is LNHNV and CDR2 is YYDKDF in the germline V gene (reference sequence). CDR3 amino acids: CATSRRDRRDYEQYF. The DNA for the CDR3 is TGTGCCACCAGCAGGAGGGACAGACGGGACTACGAGCAGTACTTC.

The CDR3 nucleotides are TGTGCCAGCAGCTTAGGATTTAGCGGGAGGGCCTCCTACGAGCAGTACTTC. Its protein product is CASSLGFSGRASYEQYF. This chain links TRBV11-2 with TRBJ2-7; 11 bases are shared with TRBD2. CDR3 length equals 17 residues. The germline CDR1 and CDR2 sequences are SGHAT and FQNNGV. Losses at the gene ends were 1 base for V and 0 bases for J; bases not matched to a gene: 5. Full variable domain (missing parts from reference TRBV11-2 and TRBJ2-7): EAGVAQSPRYKIIEKRQSVAFWCNPISGHATLYWYQQILGQGPKLLIQFQNNGVVDDSQLPKDRFSAERLKGVDSTLKIQPAKLEDSAVYLCASSLGFSGRASYEQYFGPGTRLTVT.

This clone occurred a few times. This specimen includes other DNA sequences encoding the same CDR3. This chain connects TRBV5-1 to TRBJ2-6; no reliable D call. This CDR3 is built from 15 residues. The ends were cut back, 0 bases at V and 0 bases at J, with 4 bases in the middle. Germline CDR1 reads SGHRS; CDR2 reads YFSETQ. The CDR3 DNA reads as TGCGCCAGCAGCTTGGACCCCTCTGGGGCCAACGTCCTGACTTTC. It is translated as CASSLDPSGANVLTF.

This clone has only a few counts. This chain connects TRBV6-5 to TRBJ2-7; TRBD1 aligns across 7 bases. Per the germline V gene, CDR1 is MNHEY and CDR2 is SVGAGI. V was pared by 5 bases and J by 3 bases, with 7 bases of the junction left unmatched. The CDR3 is 14 residues long. The CDR3 loop reads CASSNHRGDYEQYF. Written as DNA, the CDR3 is TGTGCCAGCAGTAACCACAGGGGCGACTACGAGCAGTACTTC.

V usage is TRBV27 and J usage is TRBJ1-3; D perhaps matches TRBD1 (6 bases). Per germline, CDR1 MNHEY and CDR2 SMNVEV (reference sequence). The CDR3 covers 15 residues. Trimming took 5 bases from V and 4 from J, leaving 15 bases between them. The chain's CDR3 is CASSPGQLGGNTIYF. In nucleotides, the CDR3 is TGTGCCAGCAGTCCAGGACAGCTGGGCGGAAACACCATATATTTT.

The V and J genes are TRBV11-2 and TRBJ2-5, with 8 nucleotides matching TRBD2. Germline V gene lookup returns CDR1 SGHAT and CDR2 FQNNGV. Losses at the gene ends were 5 bases for V and 0 bases for J; bases not matched to a gene: 11. CDR3 length: 17 residues. CDR3 coding DNA: TGTGCCAGCAGCGAACCCTCCTGGCGGGAGGACCAAGAGACCCAGTACTTC. Its protein product is CASSEPSWREDQETQYF.

The rearrangement joins TRBV28 to TRBJ1-5; a possible D gene is TRBD1 (5 bases). The length of the CDR3 is 12 residues. CDR1 MDHEN and CDR2 SYDVKM come from the germline V gene. The germline V and J ends were trimmed by 9 bases and 4 bases, with 10 bases remaining between them. CDR3 protein: CASLTVNQPQHF. The CDR3 DNA is TGTGCCAGTCTGACAGTGAATCAGCCCCAGCATTTT.

Worth noting for this clone: Other nucleotide sequences in the sample specify the same CDR3. The V call is TRBV2, the J call TRBJ2-7; D is possibly TRBD1 (6 bases). The germline V and J ends were trimmed by 8 bases and 3 bases, with 17 bases remaining between them. CDR3 length: 14 residues. CDR1 SNHLY and CDR2 FYNNEI come from the germline V gene. The CDR3 here is CASSDQGQGYEQYF. Here the CDR3 DNA reads TGTGCCAGCTCCGACCAGGGGCAGGGCTACGAGCAGTACTTC.

The rearrangement links TRBV28 to TRBJ2-7; no firm D call. This CDR3 spans 12 amino acids. V lost 9 bases, J lost 0 bases, and 9 bases lay in between. Germline V CDR1 and CDR2: MDHEN, SYDVKM. The CDR3 loop is CASVTGSYEQYF. In DNA, the CDR3 is TGTGCCAGTGTTACTGGCTCCTACGAGCAGTACTTC.

The J gene is TRBJ2-1, the V gene TRBV7-9; D is undetermined. In germline, CDR1 is SEHNR, CDR2 FQNEAQ (reference sequence). The CDR3 sequence is 18 residues long. V lost 2 bases and J lost 4, with 21 bases in between. CDR3 bases: TGTGCCAGCAGCTTAATTCCTTCGAAAGCCCCCCTATACAATGAGCAGTTCTTC. As protein: CASSLIPSKAPLYNEQFF.

This chain joins TRBV7-2 and TRBJ1-2; no clear D gene. In germline, CDR1 is SGHTA, CDR2 FQGNSA. The CDR3 extends over 17 amino acids. V was clipped by 0 bases and J by 6 bases, with 20 bases between them. The CDR3: CASSLADGHLGFNGYTF. In DNA form, the CDR3 reads TGTGCCAGCAGCTTAGCGGACGGTCACTTGGGTTTCAATGGCTACACCTTC. The full variable domain, completed using reference TRBV7-2 and TRBJ1-2, is GAGVSQSPSNKVTEKGKDVELRCDPISGHTALYWYRQSLGQGLEFLIYFQGNSAPDKSGLPSDRFSAERTGGSVSTLTIQRTQQEDSAVYLCASSLADGHLGFNGYTFGSGTRLTVV.

V usage is TRBV4-2 and J usage is TRBJ2-2; no clear D gene. This CDR3 is 14 amino acids long. Germline V gene sequence: CDR1 LGHNA, CDR2 YNFKEQ. Trimming pared 1 base from V and 4 bases from J, leaving 7 bases between. The CDR3 DNA reads TGTGCCAGCAGCCAAGTCGTCGTCACCGGGGAGCTGTTTTTT. Translation gives CASSQVVVTGELFF.

This chain uses TRBV9 with TRBJ2-7; D remains unclear. Germline V lookup: CDR1 SGDLS, CDR2 YYNGEE. V was trimmed by 4 bases and J by 0 bases, leaving 17 bases between them. The CDR3 length is 16 residues. CDR3 coding DNA: TGTGCCAGCAGCCCGAAGGTTGAAGTCTACTCCTACGAGCAGTACTTC. Amino acids: CASSPKVEVYSYEQYF.

The chain uses TRBV29-1 and TRBJ2-7; 8 nucleotides align to TRBD1. The CDR3 is 14 amino acids. From germline, CDR1 is SQVTM and CDR2 ANQGSEA. With 5 bases clipped from V and 1 base from J, the junction kept 7 bases outside the gene matches. The CDR3 is CSVRWTGWSYEQYF. CDR3 DNA sequence: TGCAGCGTTCGCTGGACAGGGTGGTCCTACGAGCAGTACTTC.

The chain combines TRBV7-2 with TRBJ2-7, with 16 bases aligning to TRBD2. The germline CDR1 and CDR2 sequences are SGHTA and FQGNSA. The CDR3 spans 18 residues. V was pared by 5 bases and J by 2 bases, with 9 bases of the junction left unmatched. The CDR3 DNA is TGTGCCAGCAGCCCAAAGGGGGGACTAGCGGGAGGGGCCTACGAGCAGTACTTC. This translates into CASSPKGGLAGGAYEQYF.

This chain uses TRBV28 with TRBJ1-4; TRBD1 agrees at 9 bases. Germline V gene lookup returns CDR1 MDHEN and CDR2 SYDVKM. This CDR3 region has 17 residues. V shed 4 bases, J shed 5 bases, and the junction held 11 bases outside the gene matches. CDR3 protein: CASSSPGQGSPNEKLFF. The CDR3 DNA is TGTGCCAGCAGTTCACCGGGACAGGGTTCCCCCAATGAAAAACTGTTTTTT.

The chain joins TRBV21-1 to TRBJ2-4. TRBV21-1 is tagged as a pseudogene. This CDR3 comprises 18 residues. DNA of the CDR3: TGTGCCAGCAGCAACGAAGGGGGGTCGGGACTGGCCAAAAACATTCAGTACTTC. Its protein product is CASSNEGGSGLAKNIQYF.

As regards this clone: Other DNA sequences in the sample encode the same CDR3. The rearrangement joins TRBV20-1 to TRBJ2-3; D not resolved. Trimming cost V 6 bases and J 3 bases, with 4 bases left between them. In germline, CDR1 is DFQATT, CDR2 SNEGSKA (reference sequence). This CDR3 region has 10 residues. Written as DNA, the CDR3 is TGCAGTGCCCGAACAGATACGCAGTATTTT. Residues: CSARTDTQYF.

The CDR3 here is CASSVHGLAGSLISGANVLTF. As DNA, the CDR3 is TGTGCCAGCAGCGTACACGGGCTTGCTGGGAGTCTCATCTCTGGGGCCAACGTCCTGACTTTC. The J gene is TRBJ2-6, the V gene TRBV9; maybe TRBD2 (5 bases). V was trimmed by 1 base and J by 0 bases, leaving 23 bases between them. Looked up from germline, CDR1 is SGDLS and CDR2 is YYNGEE. The CDR3 runs to 21 residues.

This chain links TRBV6-6 with TRBJ1-1; D uncertain. This CDR3 has 13 amino acids. Germline V lookup: CDR1 MNHNY, CDR2 SVGAGI (reference sequence). Trimming took off 7 bases at V and 0 bases at J, with 9 bases between the two ends. The CDR3 region is CASMVIMNTEAFF. The CDR3 bases are TGTGCCAGCATGGTTATCATGAACACTGAAGCTTTCTTT.

The CDR3 nucleotides read TGCGCCAGCAGCCCCCTTTCTCGCGAGCAGTACTTC. This translates into CASSPLSREQYF. The chain recombines TRBV5-1 with TRBJ2-7; D is uncertain. With 4 bases removed from V and 6 bases from J, the gap between germline ends came to 11 bases. The CDR3 extends over 12 amino acids. Germline CDR1 is SGHRS and CDR2 is YFSETQ.

This clone was counted a single time. The chain employs TRBV2 and TRBJ2-2; D possibly corresponds to TRBD2 (5 bases). Germline V gene lookup returns CDR1 SNHLY and CDR2 FYNNEI. The CDR3 is 16 residues long. V lost 3 bases and J 5 bases, leaving 16 bases between the germline ends. The CDR3 sequence is CASSDEGVRLTGELFF. The CDR3 DNA follows: TGTGCCAGCAGTGATGAGGGAGTGAGATTAACCGGGGAGCTGTTTTTT.

This sequence joins TRBV7-2 and TRBJ1-1, with 7 bases matching TRBD1. This CDR3 is built from 15 residues. Germline V gene data show CDR1 as SGHTA and CDR2 as FQGNSA. J gave up 1 base and V 4 bases, and 6 bases lay outside the gene matches. CDR3 protein: CASSSLGTENTEAFF. The CDR3 nucleotides read TGTGCCAGCAGCTCCCTGGGGACAGAGAACACTGAAGCTTTCTTT.

This clone has a single count. This CDR3 reads CASSDRTGYNEQFF. DNA for the CDR3: TGTGCCAGCAGTGATAGGACAGGCTACAATGAGCAGTTCTTC. The chain joins TRBV2 to TRBJ2-1; 7 positions match TRBD1. J gave up 3 bases and V 3 bases, and 2 bases lay outside the gene matches. The CDR3 loop spans 14 amino acids. CDR1 is SNHLY, CDR2 FYNNEI, per germline.

The V call is TRBV7-8, the J call TRBJ2-1, with D perhaps matching TRBD2 (5 bases). Germline V lookup: CDR1 SGHVS, CDR2 FQNEAQ. The CDR3 contains 14 residues. Trimming removed 4 bases from V and 6 bases from J, with 13 bases in between. Written as DNA, the CDR3 is TGTGCCAGCAGCTCGCCGGACTGGACCAATGAGCAGTTCTTC. Protein: CASSSPDWTNEQFF.

The count of this clone is one. The gene calls are TRBV4-1 and TRBJ2-2, with 11 bases aligning to TRBD2. With 4 bases clipped from V and 7 bases from J, the junction kept 11 bases outside the gene matches. Germline loops: CDR1 MGHRA, CDR2 YSYEKL. The CDR3 runs 17 residues. The CDR3 sequence is CASSPVAGGPDNGELFF. Here the CDR3 DNA reads TGCGCCAGCAGCCCCGTAGCGGGAGGGCCGGATAACGGGGAGCTGTTTTTT.

Of note for this clone: At the DNA level, this CDR3 is encoded by other sequences in the same sample as well. CDR3 nucleotides: TGTGCCAGCAGCGTAGAAGGACTAGCGGGAGGTAGCACAGATACGCAGTATTTT. Encoded protein: CASSVEGLAGGSTDTQYF. The gene calls are TRBV9 and TRBJ2-3; 14 bases line up with TRBD2. V lost 0 bases and J lost 0; bases outside the gene matches: 3. CDR3 length equals 18 residues. Germline values: CDR1 SGDLS, CDR2 YYNGEE.

The CDR3 nucleotides read TGTGCCAGCAGTAACCGACAGGGGGGAAATCAGCCCCAGCATTTT. This sequence encodes CASSNRQGGNQPQHF. The rearrangement joins TRBV6-6 to TRBJ1-5; 9 bases line up with TRBD1. The V gene end was trimmed by 5 bases and the J gene end by 4 bases; junction bases not matched to a gene: 6. The CDR3 totals 15 residues. CDR1 MNHNY and CDR2 SVGAGI come from the germline V gene (reference sequence).